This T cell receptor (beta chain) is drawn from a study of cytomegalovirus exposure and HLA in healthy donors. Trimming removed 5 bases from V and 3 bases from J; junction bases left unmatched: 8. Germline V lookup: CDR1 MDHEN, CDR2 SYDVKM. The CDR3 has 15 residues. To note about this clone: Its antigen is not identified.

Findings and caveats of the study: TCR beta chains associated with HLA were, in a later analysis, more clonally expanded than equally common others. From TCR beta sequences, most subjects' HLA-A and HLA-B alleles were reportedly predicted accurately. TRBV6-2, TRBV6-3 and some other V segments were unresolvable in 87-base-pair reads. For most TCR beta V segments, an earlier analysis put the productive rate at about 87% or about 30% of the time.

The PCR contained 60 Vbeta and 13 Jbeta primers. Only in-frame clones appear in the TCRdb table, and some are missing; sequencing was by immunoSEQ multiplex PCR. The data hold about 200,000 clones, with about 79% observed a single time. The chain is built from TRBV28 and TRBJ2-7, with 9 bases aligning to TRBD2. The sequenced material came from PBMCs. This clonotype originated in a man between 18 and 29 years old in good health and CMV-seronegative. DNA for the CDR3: TGTGCCAGCAGTCCATACCTAGCGGGGAACTACGAGCAGTACTTC. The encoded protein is CASSPYLAGNYEQYF. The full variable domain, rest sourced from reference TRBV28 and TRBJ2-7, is DVKVTQSSRYLVKRTGEKVFLECVQDMDHENMFWYRQDPGLGLRLIYFSYDVKMKEKGDIPEGYSVSREKKERFSLILESASTNQTSMYLCASSPYLAGNYEQYFGPGTRLTVT.